The entry that follows covers one T cell receptor (beta chain) sequence. Per the original methods: It was from reference gene primer amplification that nucleated cell counts were estimated. Assay: immunoSEQ multiplex PCR; the TCRdb copy retains only in-frame clones and omits some. For V, J and clone size, that table is used; D and trimming come from the DNA. The sample shows about 250,000 clones, around 88% of them seen only once. Trimming shortened V by 3 bases and J by 7 bases, and 7 bases separated the two germline ends. The CDR3 covers 11 residues. Germline V gene sequence: CDR1 GTSNPN, CDR2 SVGIG (reference sequence). This entry comes from a study of blood T cell repertoires in COVID-19. For the study at large: PBMCs, B-cell-depleted T cells, or T cells provided the cDNA or gDNA that made up the material.

Cohort 3 donors counted as recovered after two negative PCRs, clearance, or resolved symptoms. This receptor was identified in a man between 40 and 49 years old who had recovered from COVID-19. The chain uses TRBV30 and TRBJ2-1, with no clear D. Sequenced input: PBMCs or T cells enriched from blood (not recorded which). The DNA of the CDR3 is TGTGCCTGGAGGATACTGAATGAGCAGTTCTTC. Translating gives CAWRILNEQFF. Using reference TRBV30 and TRBJ2-1 for the parts outside the CDR3, the full variable domain is SQTIHQWPATLVQPVGSPLSLECTVEGTSNPNLYWYRQAAGRGLQLLFYSVGIGQISSEVPQNLSASRPQDRQFILSSKKLLLSDSGFYLCAWRILNEQFFGPGTRLTVL.